This TCR beta chain was captured in a study of early T cells in non-severe SARS-CoV-2 infection. Background on the study: Chains from this unsorted whole-blood bulk RNA could not be paired.

In this sample, this clonotype turned up many times. Trimming left V 5 bases short and J 7 bases short, with 21 bases between. From germline, CDR1 is MNHNY and CDR2 SVGAGI (reference sequence). The CDR3 runs to 15 residues. Separate cDNA molecules each had unique molecular identifiers attached to them. TCRdb processed the 5' RACE reads anew with MiXCR; each CDR3 protein has one entry. The sample carries 60,000 to 75,000 distinct CDR3 sequences, around an eighth recorded once. The V call is TRBV6-6, the J call TRBJ2-7; D not certain. The clonotype comes from an adult who was a healthcare worker with PCR-confirmed SARS-CoV-2 infection or an uninfected control (not recorded which). The sample here was whole blood, taken at baseline. Written as DNA, the CDR3 is TGTGCCAGCAGTCCCCTTACAGCCCATTTAGGAGAGCAGTACTTC. Protein product: CASSPLTAHLGEQYF.